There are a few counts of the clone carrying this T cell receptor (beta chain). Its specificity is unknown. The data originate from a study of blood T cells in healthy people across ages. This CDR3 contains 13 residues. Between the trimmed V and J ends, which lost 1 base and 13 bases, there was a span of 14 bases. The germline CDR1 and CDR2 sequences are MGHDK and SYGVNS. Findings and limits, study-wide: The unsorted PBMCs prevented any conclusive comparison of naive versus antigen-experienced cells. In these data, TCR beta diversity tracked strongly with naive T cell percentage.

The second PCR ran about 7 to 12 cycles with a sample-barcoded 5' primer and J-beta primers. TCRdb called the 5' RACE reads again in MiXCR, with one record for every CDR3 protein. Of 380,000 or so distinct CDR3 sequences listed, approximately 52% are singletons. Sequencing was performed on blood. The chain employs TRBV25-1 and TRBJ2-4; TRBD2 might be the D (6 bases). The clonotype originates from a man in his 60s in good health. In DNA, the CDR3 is TGTGCCAGCAGTGAATTTCCGTCCGCGGGGCAGTACTTC. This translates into CASSEFPSAGQYF.